The 4 T cell receptor beta chains presented below share a single source sample, sequenced in a study of T cell responses to AZD1222 COVID-19 vaccine (dated by TCRdb to about 2021). Library method: the immunoSEQ multiplex PCR assay. This is the immuneACCESS table as TCRdb keeps it, with only in-frame sequences that have V and J called. A part of the clones is gone; compared with another copy, unresolved V genes explain less than half, and the rest is unexplained. In this sample the table shows fewer than 150,000 clones, approximately 93% of which occur a single time. The top ten hold about 3.1% of the sample. What this sample's time point label stands for: baseline before first vaccination. The sample in question was peripheral blood, obtained on day 0 of AZD1222 vaccination. These receptors originate from an adult in good health.

This clone was detected only a few times. J is TRBJ1-2 and V is TRBV6-5; 10 nucleotides line up with TRBD1. The ends lost 7 bases at V and 7 bases at J; junction bases unmatched: 6. CDR1 is MNHEY, CDR2 SVGAGI, per germline. The CDR3 is 13 residues long. CDR3 amino acids: CASKRGQGSGYTF. The DNA for the CDR3 is TGTGCCAGCAAAAGGGGACAGGGGTCTGGCTACACCTTC.

The rearrangement links TRBV3-1 (or the pseudogene TRBV3-2) to TRBJ2-7; D is possibly TRBD1 (6 bases). V lost 3 bases, J lost 6 bases, and 12 bases lay in between. This CDR3 is built from 13 residues. Germline V gene sequence: CDR1 LGHDT, CDR2 YNNKEL (reference sequence). The CDR3 region is CASSQLTGSEQYF. CDR3 in DNA: TGTGCCAGCAGCCAGCTGACAGGTTCCGAGCAGTACTTC.

J is TRBJ2-2 and V is TRBV2, with 9 bases identical to TRBD1. The V gene end was trimmed by 7 bases and the J gene end by 6 bases; junction bases not matched to a gene: 12. CDR3 length equals 16 residues. Germline V lookup: CDR1 SNHLY, CDR2 FYNNEI. This chain's CDR3 is CASTQDRGKKAGELFF. The CDR3 DNA sequence: TGTGCCAGCACCCAGGACAGGGGAAAGAAGGCCGGGGAGCTGTTTTTT.

This rearrangement joins TRBV6-5 to TRBJ2-1; TRBD2 agrees at 12 bases. The CDR3 has 14 amino acids. Germline V lookup: CDR1 MNHEY, CDR2 SVGAGI. J gave up 4 bases and V 6 bases, and 1 base lay outside the gene matches. CDR3 bases: TGTGCCAGCAGCGGACTAGCGGGGTACAATGAGCAGTTCTTC. Translation: CASSGLAGYNEQFF.